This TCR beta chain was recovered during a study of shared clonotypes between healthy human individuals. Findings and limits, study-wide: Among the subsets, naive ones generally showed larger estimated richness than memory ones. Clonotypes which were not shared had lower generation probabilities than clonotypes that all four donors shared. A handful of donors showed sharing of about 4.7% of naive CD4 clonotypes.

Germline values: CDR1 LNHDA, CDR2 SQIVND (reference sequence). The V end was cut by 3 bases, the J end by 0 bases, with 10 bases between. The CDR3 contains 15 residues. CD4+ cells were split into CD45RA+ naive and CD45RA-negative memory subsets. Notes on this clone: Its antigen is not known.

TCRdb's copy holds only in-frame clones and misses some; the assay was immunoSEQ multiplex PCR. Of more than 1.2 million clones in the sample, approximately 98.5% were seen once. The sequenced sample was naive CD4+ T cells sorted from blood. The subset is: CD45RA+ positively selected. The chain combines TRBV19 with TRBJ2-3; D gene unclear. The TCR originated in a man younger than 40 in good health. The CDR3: CASSIHMTSTDTQYF. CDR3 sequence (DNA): TGTGCCAGTAGTATTCATATGACTAGCACAGATACGCAGTATTTT.